These T cell receptor beta chains were read from a single sample in a study of T-cell reconstitution after alpha-beta-depleted transplantation in children. TCRdb re-called the PCR reads with MiXCR, one entry per CDR3 protein. Of 450,000 to 500,000 distinct CDR3 sequences detected, 9.5% to 15% appear once; the ten largest clones hold around 5.6%. This material consisted of PBMCs from the stem cell graft donor, taken from the stem cell graft. All receptors derive from a human donor who donated a stem cell graft to a child with combined immunodeficiency. Both conserved end residues are part of each CDR3. D genes are given only for firm matches. Clone size is not always given. Where it is, it says once, few, many or a class for expanded clones.

v_call: TRBV7-2
d_call: TRBD1
j_call: TRBJ2-6
clone_size: many
cdr3_nt: TGTGCCAGCAGCCGGCGGACAGGGGCGAACTCTGGGGCCAACGTCCTGACTTTC
cdr3_aa: CASSRRTGANSGANVLTF

v_call: TRBV7-9
d_call: NA
j_call: TRBJ2-5
clone_size: many
cdr3_nt: TGTGCCAGCAGCTCAAGGGGGACGGAAGAGGAGACCCAGTACTTC
cdr3_aa: CASSSRGTEEETQYF

v_call: TRBV18
d_call: TRBD1
j_call: TRBJ1-1
clone_size: many
cdr3_nt: TGTGCCAGCTCACTCGGACAGGCTGAAGCCTTCTTT
cdr3_aa: CASSLGQAEAFF

v_call: TRBV29-1
d_call: TRBD2
j_call: TRBJ2-5
clone_size: many
cdr3_nt: TGCAGCGTTGAAGATGGGGAGGGACTAGCGGATATCCAAGAGACCCAGTACTTC
cdr3_aa: CSVEDGEGLADIQETQYF

v_call: TRBV20-1
d_call: NA
j_call: TRBJ1-1
clone_size: NA
cdr3_nt: TGCAGTGCTAGAGAGTCCACGATGAACACTGAAGCTTTCTTT
cdr3_aa: CSARESTMNTEAFF

v_call: TRBV12-3/TRBV12-4
d_call: NA
j_call: TRBJ2-5
clone_size: many
cdr3_nt: TGTGCCAGCAGTTTCCCCGGACCGGCGGTCGCCCAGTACTTC
cdr3_aa: CASSFPGPAVAQYF

v_call: TRBV12-3/TRBV12-4
d_call: NA
j_call: TRBJ2-2
clone_size: NA
cdr3_nt: TGTGCCAGCACCTCCACAGGGTATATCGGGGAGCTGTTTTTT
cdr3_aa: CASTSTGYIGELFF

v_call: TRBV7-9
d_call: NA
j_call: TRBJ1-1
clone_size: NA
cdr3_nt: TGTGCCAGCAGCTTAGGATTCTTCAGGGGCGCTGAAGCTTTCTTT
cdr3_aa: CASSLGFFRGAEAFF

v_call: TRBV9
d_call: NA
j_call: TRBJ2-1
clone_size: few
cdr3_nt: TGTGCCAGCAGCGTATCCCGGTTATCCTACAATGAGCAGTTCTTC
cdr3_aa: CASSVSRLSYNEQFF

v_call: TRBV20-1
d_call: NA
j_call: TRBJ2-3
clone_size: few
cdr3_nt: TGCAGTGCTATCTCGGCGGACACAGATACGCAGTATTTT
cdr3_aa: CSAISADTDTQYF

v_call: TRBV2
d_call: NA
j_call: TRBJ1-3
clone_size: few
cdr3_nt: TGTGCCAGCAGTGCTCAGGGAACAGCTGGAAACACCATATATTTT
cdr3_aa: CASSAQGTAGNTIYF

v_call: TRBV24-1
d_call: NA
j_call: TRBJ2-2
clone_size: many
cdr3_nt: TGTGCCACCGGGAAGGACCTAGACACCGGGGAGCTGTTTTTT
cdr3_aa: CATGKDLDTGELFF

v_call: TRBV4-3
d_call: NA
j_call: TRBJ2-3
clone_size: NA
cdr3_nt: TGCGCCAGCAGCCAAGGGGGCCGCGGTATGGGGTACGGCACAGATACGCAGTATTTT
cdr3_aa: CASSQGGRGMGYGTDTQYF

v_call: TRBV5-1
d_call: TRBD2
j_call: TRBJ2-5
clone_size: few
cdr3_nt: TGCGCCAGCAGCTTGGTGACGGGAGGCAAAGAGACCCAGTACTTC
cdr3_aa: CASSLVTGGKETQYF

v_call: TRBV29-1
d_call: NA
j_call: TRBJ1-5
clone_size: many
cdr3_nt: TGCAGCGCGGGGGCCTACAATCAGCCCCAGCATTTT
cdr3_aa: CSAGAYNQPQHF

v_call: TRBV28
d_call: NA
j_call: TRBJ2-1
clone_size: many
cdr3_nt: TGTGCCAGCAGCCCCCGGTTGGGAGCTGAAGGTGAGCAGTTCTTC
cdr3_aa: CASSPRLGAEGEQFF

v_call: TRBV7-9
d_call: TRBD1
j_call: TRBJ1-3
clone_size: NA
cdr3_nt: TGTGCCAGCAGACGCACAGGGGACTCCTCTGGAAACACCATATATTTT
cdr3_aa: CASRRTGDSSGNTIYF

v_call: TRBV24-1
d_call: TRBD1
j_call: TRBJ2-3
clone_size: many
cdr3_nt: TGTGCCACCAGTGACCCTGGGACAGGAGCCACAGATACGCAGTATTTT
cdr3_aa: CATSDPGTGATDTQYF

v_call: TRBV7-9
d_call: TRBD2
j_call: TRBJ2-1
clone_size: NA
cdr3_nt: TGTGCCAGCAGCTTCCCCTTCGCTAGCGGGGGGGACAATGAGCAGTTCTTC
cdr3_aa: CASSFPFASGGDNEQFF

v_call: TRBV7-9
d_call: NA
j_call: TRBJ1-3
clone_size: NA
cdr3_nt: TGTGCCAGCAGCTCCTCAGGGACTGGAAACACCATATATTTT
cdr3_aa: CASSSSGTGNTIYF

v_call: TRBV4-3
d_call: NA
j_call: TRBJ1-5
clone_size: NA
cdr3_nt: TGCGCCAGCAGCCAAGGTCGGGGAAGCAATCAGCCCCAGCATTTT
cdr3_aa: CASSQGRGSNQPQHF

v_call: TRBV20-1
d_call: NA
j_call: TRBJ2-7
clone_size: few
cdr3_nt: TGCAGTGCTAGCTCCGCCTACGAGCAGTACTTC
cdr3_aa: CSASSAYEQYF

v_call: TRBV12-3/TRBV12-4
d_call: NA
j_call: TRBJ2-7
clone_size: NA
cdr3_nt: TGTGCCAGCAGCCTTTTGACTTTAGCCCCCATCGAGCAGTACTTC
cdr3_aa: CASSLLTLAPIEQYF

v_call: TRBV20-1
d_call: NA
j_call: TRBJ2-2
clone_size: NA
cdr3_nt: TGCAGTGCTAGCAATAAAGGGAACACCGGGGAGCTGTTTTTT
cdr3_aa: CSASNKGNTGELFF

v_call: TRBV9
d_call: TRBD2
j_call: TRBJ2-5
clone_size: few
cdr3_nt: TGTGCCAGCAGCCCGTGGACTAGCGGGGAAGAGACCCAGTACTTC
cdr3_aa: CASSPWTSGEETQYF

v_call: TRBV10-3
d_call: TRBD1
j_call: TRBJ2-2
clone_size: few
cdr3_nt: TGTGCCATCAGTCGAGCGGGACAGGGGGCGAACACCGGGGAGCTGTTTTTT
cdr3_aa: CAISRAGQGANTGELFF

v_call: TRBV4-2
d_call: TRBD1
j_call: TRBJ2-2
clone_size: many
cdr3_nt: TGTGCCAGCAGCCAAGTGGACAGGGGCACCGGGGAGCTGTTTTTT
cdr3_aa: CASSQVDRGTGELFF

v_call: TRBV7-9
d_call: TRBD1
j_call: TRBJ2-5
clone_size: NA
cdr3_nt: TGTGCCAGCAGCTTAATTGGAAGGGGGCAGGAGACCCAGTACTTC
cdr3_aa: CASSLIGRGQETQYF

v_call: TRBV6-2/TRBV6-3
d_call: NA
j_call: TRBJ2-1
clone_size: few
cdr3_nt: TGTGCCAGCAGTTCTATCCTCGTATACAATGAGCAGTTCTTC
cdr3_aa: CASSSILVYNEQFF

v_call: TRBV12-3/TRBV12-4
d_call: NA
j_call: TRBJ2-7
clone_size: many
cdr3_nt: TGTGCCAGCAGTACCTCATGGGGATACGAGCAGTACTTC
cdr3_aa: CASSTSWGYEQYF

v_call: TRBV5-6
d_call: NA
j_call: TRBJ1-4
clone_size: few
cdr3_nt: TGTGCCAGCAGCCAGACAACAACTAATGAAAAACTGTTTTTT
cdr3_aa: CASSQTTTNEKLFF

v_call: TRBV4-2
d_call: NA
j_call: TRBJ1-2
clone_size: NA
cdr3_nt: TGTGCCAGCAGCCCCCGCCGTCCATTGGACAGAAATTATGGCTACACCTTC
cdr3_aa: CASSPRRPLDRNYGYTF

v_call: TRBV24-1
d_call: TRBD2
j_call: TRBJ2-5
clone_size: many
cdr3_nt: TGTGCCACCAGTGATTCGGGACTAGCTGGAGAGACCCAGTACTTC
cdr3_aa: CATSDSGLAGETQYF

v_call: TRBV12-3/TRBV12-4
d_call: TRBD1
j_call: TRBJ1-5
clone_size: NA
cdr3_nt: TGTGCCAGCAGTTTACGCAGACAGGGGGCGGACAATCAGCCCCAGCATTTT
cdr3_aa: CASSLRRQGADNQPQHF

v_call: TRBV4-3
d_call: TRBD1
j_call: TRBJ2-5
clone_size: NA
cdr3_nt: TGCGCCAGCAGCCAAGTTCGGGGACAGGGGCAGAAGGAGACCCAGTACTTC
cdr3_aa: CASSQVRGQGQKETQYF

v_call: TRBV2
d_call: TRBD1
j_call: TRBJ2-7
clone_size: many
cdr3_nt: TGTGCCAGCAGTGATGGGGACAGGGAAATCTACGAGCAGTACTTC
cdr3_aa: CASSDGDREIYEQYF

v_call: TRBV15
d_call: NA
j_call: TRBJ2-4
clone_size: NA
cdr3_nt: TGTGCCACCGGGCTCCGAGGCGAAAACATTCAGTACTTC
cdr3_aa: CATGLRGENIQYF

v_call: TRBV20-1
d_call: TRBD2
j_call: TRBJ2-3
clone_size: NA
cdr3_nt: TGCAGTGCTAGAGATTTGACTAGCGAGAGGTTGGATACGCAGTATTTT
cdr3_aa: CSARDLTSERLDTQYF

v_call: TRBV28
d_call: NA
j_call: TRBJ1-3
clone_size: many
cdr3_nt: TGTGCCAGCAGCCTTAGGGGACTCCCTGGAAACACCATATATTTT
cdr3_aa: CASSLRGLPGNTIYF

v_call: TRBV5-1
d_call: NA
j_call: TRBJ2-7
clone_size: NA
cdr3_nt: TGCGCCAGCAGCTGGAACACCTACGAGCAGTACTTC
cdr3_aa: CASSWNTYEQYF

v_call: TRBV19
d_call: NA
j_call: TRBJ2-3
clone_size: NA
cdr3_nt: TGTGCCAGTAGTACTTGGCCCAGGTGGGATACGCAGTATTTT
cdr3_aa: CASSTWPRWDTQYF

v_call: TRBV12-3/TRBV12-4
d_call: NA
j_call: TRBJ2-1
clone_size: NA
cdr3_nt: TGTGCCAGCAGTTTAGACCGGGCCTACAATGAGCAGATCTTC
cdr3_aa: CASSLDRAYNEQIF

v_call: TRBV2
d_call: TRBD2
j_call: TRBJ2-3
clone_size: many
cdr3_nt: TGTGCCAGCCCGGGACTAGCGGATCGAGATACGCAGTATTTT
cdr3_aa: CASPGLADRDTQYF

v_call: TRBV12-3/TRBV12-4
d_call: TRBD2
j_call: TRBJ2-7
clone_size: many
cdr3_nt: TGTGCCAGCAGTTTTAATCCGGGAGGTTACTCCTACGAGCAGTACTTC
cdr3_aa: CASSFNPGGYSYEQYF

v_call: TRBV12-3/TRBV12-4
d_call: NA
j_call: TRBJ2-1
clone_size: many
cdr3_nt: TGTGCCAGCAGAAGGGGGAGTACTGGCGAGCAGTTCTTC
cdr3_aa: CASRRGSTGEQFF

v_call: TRBV7-6
d_call: NA
j_call: TRBJ2-3
clone_size: NA
cdr3_nt: TGTGCCAGCAGCGTGGGACGCCAGCAGTATTTT
cdr3_aa: CASSVGRQQYF

v_call: TRBV6-6
d_call: NA
j_call: TRBJ2-2
clone_size: many
cdr3_nt: TGTGCCAGCAGCCTTCCCGACGGGGAGCTGTTTTTT
cdr3_aa: CASSLPDGELFF

v_call: TRBV18
d_call: NA
j_call: TRBJ2-1
clone_size: NA
cdr3_nt: TGTGCCAGCTCACCTCTACCGGGGGACTACAATGAGCAGTTCTTC
cdr3_aa: CASSPLPGDYNEQFF

v_call: TRBV15
d_call: TRBD2
j_call: TRBJ2-1
clone_size: NA
cdr3_nt: TGTGCCACCAGCAGAGATCAGGCTAGCGGGAGGGCCTGGACGCGGTACAATGAGCAGTTCTTC
cdr3_aa: CATSRDQASGRAWTRYNEQFF

v_call: TRBV29-1
d_call: NA
j_call: TRBJ2-7
clone_size: NA
cdr3_nt: TGCAGCGCCACGACTAACTCCTACGAGCAGTACTTC
cdr3_aa: CSATTNSYEQYF

v_call: TRBV5-1
d_call: NA
j_call: TRBJ2-1
clone_size: few
cdr3_nt: TGCGCCAGCAGCCAAGGGGGGGGGAGCTCCTACAATGAGCAGTTCTTC
cdr3_aa: CASSQGGGSSYNEQFF